The rows below give T cell receptor beta chains drawn from one sample of a study of post-analysis software for immune sequencing data. One entry per CDR3 protein results from TCRdb running MiXCR on the PCR reads. Among roughly 800,000 distinct CDR3 sequences listed, about 27% were seen once. Sequenced: blood. These receptors all come from a girl aged 5-17 years with multiple sclerosis. Both conserved end residues are part of each CDR3. The order of the fields is clone size, D gene, V gene, J gene, CDR3 DNA, CDR3 protein. D genes are given only for firm matches. Clone size is shown for a subset of rows, as once, few, many or a class of expanded clone.

NA	NA	TRBV9	TRBJ1-2	TGTGCCAGCAGCGTTGCTGATTCCGGTCAAAGGGGCTACACCTTC	CASSVADSGQRGYTF
NA	TRBD1	TRBV29-1	TRBJ1-2	TGCAGCGTTGGACAGGGTAACCACGGCTACACCTTC	CSVGQGNHGYTF
NA	TRBD2	TRBV7-2	TRBJ2-7	TGTGCCAGCACCTCCCGACTAGCGCCCTACGAGCAGTACTTC	CASTSRLAPYEQYF
few	NA	TRBV6-6	TRBJ1-1	TGTGCCAGCAGTTACGGGAGGGGCCTTAACACTGAAGCTTTCTTT	CASSYGRGLNTEAFF
NA	NA	TRBV18	TRBJ1-5	TGTGCCAGCTCACCACCACAGGGTGGGCAGCCCCAGCATTTT	CASSPPQGGQPQHF
NA	TRBD2	TRBV9	TRBJ2-1	TGTGCCAGCAGCGTCCGGGACGGAAGGACTAGCGGGAATGAGCAGTTCTTC	CASSVRDGRTSGNEQFF
few	TRBD2	TRBV5-1	TRBJ2-5	TGCGCCAGCAGCCCACGGACTAGCGGGAGGTTACAAGAGACCCAGTACTTC	CASSPRTSGRLQETQYF
NA	NA	TRBV18	TRBJ2-1	TGTGCCAGCTCACCTACGGTGAGGGCCTACAATGAGCAGTTCTTC	CASSPTVRAYNEQFF
NA	NA	TRBV6-5	TRBJ2-3	TGTGCCGGCAGTCGTATGGGGGACGTCGGTACGCAGTATTTT	CAGSRMGDVGTQYF
NA	NA	TRBV10-3	TRBJ1-6	TGTGCCATCAGTGACCATGGGGCTATTAATTCACCCCTCCACTTT	CAISDHGAINSPLHF
once	TRBD2	TRBV29-1	TRBJ2-1	TGCAGCGCTGGACTAGCGGGAAATGAGCAGTTCTTC	CSAGLAGNEQFF
NA	NA	TRBV24-1	TRBJ1-2	TGTGCCACCAGTGATGTAAACGAAAATGGCTACACCTTC	CATSDVNENGYTF
few	NA	TRBV5-1	TRBJ2-1	TGCGCCAGCACGGGGGACAGCTCCTACAATGAGCAGTTCTTC	CASTGDSSYNEQFF
NA	NA	TRBV19	TRBJ1-6	TGTGCCAGTACTCTAGGGGACGGATTTAATGATTCACCCCTCCACTTT	CASTLGDGFNDSPLHF
few	TRBD2	TRBV6-6	TRBJ2-1	TGTGCCAGCAGTAGCGGGAGGGCGTGGAATGAGCAGTTCTTC	CASSSGRAWNEQFF
many	TRBD2	TRBV7-2	TRBJ2-3	TGTGCCAGCAGCTTAGAGTCTAGCGGGGGTGCGGATACGCAGTATTTT	CASSLESSGGADTQYF
few	NA	TRBV29-1	TRBJ2-7	TGCAGCGTTGAGAGGGGACTTGGGGGAGAGCAGTACTTC	CSVERGLGGEQYF
NA	NA	TRBV15	TRBJ2-5	TGTGCCACCAGCAGAGAGTACGGGGAAGAGACCCAGTACTTC	CATSREYGEETQYF
NA	TRBD1	TRBV7-2	TRBJ2-5	TGTGCCAGCAGCTTTGGACAGGGGGTCCTTCGGGAGCAGTACTTC	CASSFGQGVLREQYF
few	NA	TRBV5-1	TRBJ2-6	TGCGCCAGCAGCTTGTTTAAGACAGCCGAGGGGGCCAACGTCCTGACTTTC	CASSLFKTAEGANVLTF
many	NA	TRBV12-3/TRBV12-4	TRBJ1-1	TGTGCCAGCAGTTCTCCGGGACAACCGAACACTGAAGCTTTCTTT	CASSSPGQPNTEAFF
few	NA	TRBV29-1	TRBJ2-4	TGCAGCGTTCTTGGGGGCGGGGAAAACATTCAGTACTTC	CSVLGGGENIQYF
few	TRBD2	TRBV5-5	TRBJ2-3	TGTGCCAGCAGCTTGCCTGCGGGGGGGAATAATACGCAGTATTTT	CASSLPAGGNNTQYF
many	NA	TRBV10-3	TRBJ2-7	TGTGCCATCAGTGTAAGCGGGACAGTAGTCCACGAGCAGTACTTC	CAISVSGTVVHEQYF
NA	TRBD2	TRBV20-1	TRBJ2-5	TGCAGTGCTAGAGACCCTGGGGGGGTAGGGGAGACCCAGTACTTC	CSARDPGGVGETQYF
NA	TRBD2	TRBV12-3/TRBV12-4	TRBJ2-1	TGTGCCAGTGGATCCCCAGGGACTAGCGGGAGAGATGAGCAGTTCTTC	CASGSPGTSGRDEQFF
few	NA	TRBV7-9	TRBJ2-1	TGTGCCAGTTGGGCCTCTGTCAATGAGCAGTTCTTC	CASWASVNEQFF
few	NA	TRBV29-1	TRBJ2-1	TGCAGCGTACGGCATCGGGACTCCTGGGACAATGAGCAGTTCTTC	CSVRHRDSWDNEQFF
NA	TRBD1	TRBV5-1	TRBJ1-2	TGCGCCAGCAGCCCCAGGACAGGGGACAACTATGGCTACACCTTC	CASSPRTGDNYGYTF
few	NA	TRBV4-3	TRBJ1-2	TGCGCCAGCAGCCAAGATTTCGGGGGAAACTATGGCTACACCTTC	CASSQDFGGNYGYTF
NA	NA	TRBV3-1	TRBJ1-5	TGTGCCAGCAGCCAAGGTCAGTTTCAGCCCCAGCATTTT	CASSQGQFQPQHF
few	NA	TRBV9	TRBJ2-1	TGTGCCAGCAGCGTAGACTCTCCGGGGACCTACAATGAGCAGTTCTTC	CASSVDSPGTYNEQFF
NA	NA	TRBV18	TRBJ2-7	TGTGCCAGCTCACGTTACCGATGGGGTGAGTCCTACGAGCAGTACTTC	CASSRYRWGESYEQYF
few	NA	TRBV20-1	TRBJ2-3	TGCAGTGCTAGGTTCGCAAGCGGAGATACGCAGTATTTT	CSARFASGDTQYF
few	NA	TRBV5-1	TRBJ2-7	TGCGCCAGCAGCTTGGGTCAGATTCCCTCCTACGAGCAGTACTTC	CASSLGQIPSYEQYF
few	NA	TRBV20-1	TRBJ2-5	TGCAGTGCTCACCGGGTGACCCAGTACTTC	CSAHRVTQYF
few	TRBD2	TRBV12-3/TRBV12-4	TRBJ2-5	TGTGCCAGCAGTTCATATAGCGGGGGGGTACTAGCCGAAGAGACCCAGTACTTC	CASSSYSGGVLAEETQYF
NA	NA	TRBV20-1	TRBJ2-1	TGCAGTGCTAGCGATCTTGACGGCTCCTACAATGAGCAGTTCTTC	CSASDLDGSYNEQFF
NA	NA	TRBV27	TRBJ2-3	TGTGCCAGCACCCCATTGTCGAGCGGAGCCAAGGTAGATACGCAGTATTTT	CASTPLSSGAKVDTQYF
NA	TRBD1	TRBV7-8	TRBJ2-6	TGTGCCGCTCGCCGGGACAGGGGTACGGGGGTCAACGTCCTGACTTTC	CAARRDRGTGVNVLTF
few	NA	TRBV5-1	TRBJ2-7	TGCGCCAGCAGCTTGGTAGCGGACGGCGAGCAGTACTTC	CASSLVADGEQYF
NA	NA	TRBV18	TRBJ2-7	TGTGCCAGCTCACGGCCAGATTCCTGCGAGCAGTACTTC	CASSRPDSCEQYF
NA	NA	TRBV28	TRBJ2-3	TGTGCCAGCAGTTCTGGGCAGATAACCTCTAGTAGCACAGATACGCAGTATTTT	CASSSGQITSSSTDTQYF
few	NA	TRBV15	TRBJ1-1	TGTGCCACCAGCAGAGGTAGGGGGGGCACTGAAGCTTTCTTT	CATSRGRGGTEAFF
NA	NA	TRBV4-3	TRBJ2-7	TGCGCCAGCAGCCAGGGGGGCGTTTTTGGGCACGAGCAGTACTTC	CASSQGGVFGHEQYF
few	NA	TRBV7-2	TRBJ2-1	TGTGCCAGCAGCTCGTCAATCTACAATGAGCAGTTCTTC	CASSSSIYNEQFF
NA	TRBD1	TRBV28	TRBJ1-5	TGTGCCAGCAGTTTTCAGAACAGGGGGCCTGAGTCCCCAAATCAGCCCCAGCATTTT	CASSFQNRGPESPNQPQHF
few	TRBD1	TRBV7-8	TRBJ1-2	TGTGCCAGCAGCCTATCAACCGGGACAGGGTTAGGCTACACCTTC	CASSLSTGTGLGYTF
NA	TRBD2	TRBV5-1	TRBJ2-3	TGCGCCAGCAACTTGTCTAGCGGCAGCACAGATACGCAGTATTTT	CASNLSSGSTDTQYF
NA	NA	TRBV27	TRBJ2-3	TGTGCCAGCAGTTGGGCGGCGGGGACGAGCACAGATACGCAGTATTTT	CASSWAAGTSTDTQYF
few	NA	TRBV6-5	TRBJ2-5	TGTGCCAGCAGTAGCCGCCAAGGGGCACAAGAGACCCAGTACTTC	CASSSRQGAQETQYF
few	NA	TRBV20-1	TRBJ2-7	TGCAGTGCAAAACAGGGTGGGTCCTCCTACGAGCAGTACTTC	CSAKQGGSSYEQYF
few	TRBD1	TRBV6-2/TRBV6-3	TRBJ1-1	TGTGCCAGCAAGCCAGGGGGAAGGAACACTGAAGCTTTCTTT	CASKPGGRNTEAFF
NA	NA	TRBV10-3	TRBJ1-5	TGTGCCATCAGTGACCGGGTAGGGGGGGGCAGCAATCAGCCCCAGCATTTT	CAISDRVGGGSNQPQHF